One T cell receptor beta chain is described in this entry. Its antigen specificity is not known. No base qualities exist here, and no much larger clone lies one base off it. The CDR3 starts with the cysteine, ends with the phenylalanine, and has 16 residues. Left in the record is the CDR3 DNA by itself, 48 bases read in frame from the first base. The germline V gene (reference sequence) provides CDR1 MNHEY and CDR2 SMNVEV. V is cut by 5 bases and J by 6 bases, and the space between the germline ends is 22 bases. These data come from a study of cytomegalovirus exposure and HLA in healthy donors (TCRdb year 2017). For the study in its entirety: The 500 to 800 repertoires of the first cohort and the roughly 110 validation repertoires were produced on the same platform, according to a later analysis. The aim of the study was to test whether cataloging public T cell receptors could identify signatures of past pathogen exposure. In addition to the first cohort of around 670 subjects, a separate validation cohort of approximately 110 different subjects was used. To predict cytomegalovirus infection status, the study combined high-throughput TCR immunosequencing, statistical association of individual TCRs with disease status, and machine learning. General study outcomes and caveats: The study gave a list of more than 150 TCR beta chains associated with cytomegalovirus. Three of the identified cytomegalovirus-associated TCR beta chains were confirmed in vitro to be specific for cytomegalovirus antigens. Across donors, most TCR sequences were observed very rarely, whereas some public TCRs were present in many individuals. In a later analysis, TCRs clustered in the first cohort were found to also tend to co-occur in the roughly 110 validation repertoires, with approximately 95% of cluster scores above 0. It was suggested by the authors that the approach could potentially be generalized to other disease states and immunological phenotypes. A later analysis lacked HLA typing for the validation cohort, so it scored co-occurrence in that cohort across all 120 or so repertoires. The classifier was reported to diagnose cytomegalovirus status with high specificity and sensitivity in both the original and validation cohorts.

The library was prepared using the immunoSEQ multiplex PCR assay. The source study handled its data this way. A statistical classification framework was built to diagnose cytomegalovirus status from the catalog of TCR beta chain sequences. TCRdb carries this immuneACCESS record with in-frame sequences only. Its versions omit some clonotypes, under half of them owing to an unresolved V gene in the studies checked, with the rest unexplained. Clonal size and the V and J genes are those of that table, whereas D and trimming came from the DNA. The sample data list about 200,000 clones, and roughly 87% of these were observed just once. The top ten clonotypes cover roughly 2% of the sample. Donors formed part of the validation cohort, which comprised approximately 130 subjects and was distinct from the first cohort of several hundred subjects.

The sequence was obtained from a woman under 30 in good health and CMV-seropositive. Input material: PBMCs. The chain is encoded by TRBV27 joined to TRBJ1-2; TRBD1 might be the D gene, on 6 matching bases. The CDR3 is CASSPHPQGQRHGYTF. Read as DNA, the sequence is TGTGCCAGCAGTCCCCACCCTCAGGGGCAAAGGCATGGCTACACCTTC.